The next 30 T cell receptor beta chains were all read from a single sample in a study of T cell repertoires in aging, cancer and after chemotherapy (dated by TCRdb to the late 2010s). TCR beta rearrangements were amplified from genomic DNA isolated from peripheral blood, not from sorted cells or RNA. Sequenced on an Illumina MiSeq. Rearranged TRB sequences spanning V, D and J segments were amplified by multiplex touch-down PCR using a mixed TRB-A/B primer pool. Through fastp at Q25 and MiXCR, TCRdb rebuilt clones from the public reads, retaining in-frame beta chains. Rows with one shared CDR3 protein collapse into an entry with the most common genes and DNA. This sample has some 1,500 distinct CDR3 sequences in its table, and approximately 35% of those were observed once. 10% to 13% of the sample belongs to the ten largest clones. Sequenced: blood. The receptors were sampled from a human donor with a solid tumor.

The chain combines TRBV6-6 with TRBJ2-2; the D gene could be TRBD1 or TRBD2 (5 bases each). Germline values: CDR1 MNHNY, CDR2 SVGAGI (reference sequence). The CDR3 is 15 amino acids. Deletions cut 4 bases from V and 3 bases from J, with 12 bases between. The DNA for the CDR3 is TGTGCCAGCAGTTCCCCTTTGGGGGACACCGGGGAGCTGTTTTTT. Amino acids: CASSSPLGDTGELFF.

There are a few counts of this clonotype. The chain employs TRBV6-5 and TRBJ1-1; no firm D call. Trimming removed 2 bases from V and 7 bases from J, with 20 bases in between. Germline V CDR1 and CDR2: MNHEY, SVGAGI. The CDR3 has 16 residues. The CDR3 loop reads CASSYKLRTEVIEAFF. As DNA, the CDR3 is TGTGCCAGCAGTTACAAGTTACGGACTGAAGTCATTGAAGCTTTCTTT.

The chain carries TRBV4-2 and TRBJ1-3, with 7 nucleotides matching TRBD1. Germline V gene sequence: CDR1 LGHNA, CDR2 YNFKEQ. The CDR3 totals 16 residues. V was pared by 1 base and J by 3 bases, with 6 bases of the junction left unmatched. CDR3 region: CASSQGRGGGGNTIYF. The CDR3 coding sequence is TGTGCCAGCAGCCAAGGTCGAGGGGGCGGTGGAAACACCATATATTTT.

The table lists this clonotype with a few counts. The rearrangement links TRBV7-3 to TRBJ1-1; D uncertain. CDR3 length: 15 residues. V lost 2 bases and J 3 bases, leaving 13 bases between the germline ends. Germline CDR1 and CDR2: SGHTA and FQGTGA. Here the CDR3 reads CASSLQRVEDTEAFF. The CDR3 DNA is TGTGCCAGCAGCTTACAGCGGGTGGAGGACACTGAAGCTTTCTTT.

In its sample, this clonotype was seen a few times. This chain joins TRBV20-1 and TRBJ2-1; 8 bases map to TRBD2. The CDR3 is 16 residues long. Germline-derived CDR1 and CDR2 are DFQATT and SNEGSKA (reference sequence). The V segment lost 0 bases and the J segment 12 bases; nucleotides outside the gene matches: 16. The CDR3: CSARDKGLVQRAGQFF. CDR3 DNA: TGCAGTGCTAGAGATAAGGGACTAGTCCAGCGTGCGGGGCAGTTCTTC.

This clonotype was counted only a few times. This chain joins TRBV30 and TRBJ2-7, with 11 bases identical to TRBD2. Per the germline V gene, CDR1 is GTSNPN and CDR2 is SVGIG (reference sequence). With V trimmed by 0 bases and J by 10 bases, 5 bases remained unmatched. The CDR3 contains 13 residues. DNA of the CDR3: TGTGCCTGGAGTGTACCCGGGACTAGCGGCCAGTACTTC. Translation gives CAWSVPGTSGQYF.

The chain uses TRBV6-4 and TRBJ1-2; 7 bases are shared with TRBD1. The CDR3 covers 17 residues. V shed 5 bases, J shed 0 bases, and the junction held 12 bases outside the gene matches. Germline values: CDR1 MRHNA, CDR2 SNTAGT. This CDR3 is CASSLEGGLSANYGYTF. In DNA form, the CDR3 reads TGTGCCAGCAGTTTAGAAGGGGGCCTTTCCGCTAACTATGGCTACACCTTC.

This chain connects TRBV19 to TRBJ2-3; tentatively, D is TRBD2 (7 bases). Germline lookup yields CDR1 LNHDA and CDR2 SQIVND (reference sequence). The V and J ends lost 5 bases and 1 base respectively, with 13 bases between them. This CDR3 region has 15 residues. The CDR3 DNA is TGTGCCAGTAGTCCTAGGGGGGGGGGCACAGATACGCAGTATTTT. Protein: CASSPRGGGTDTQYF.

This clonotype has only a few counts. The rearrangement links TRBV18 to TRBJ2-6; D is ambiguous. The CDR3 consists of 16 residues. Germline CDR1 KGHSH, CDR2 LQKENI. V lost 0 bases, J lost 0 bases, and 6 bases lay in between. CDR3 sequence: CASSPPAGSGANVLTF. The CDR3 DNA reads as TGTGCCAGCTCACCACCGGCCGGCTCTGGGGCCAACGTCCTGACTTTC.

The CDR3 reads CASSQGLAKGEQYF. Here the CDR3 DNA reads TGTGCCAGCAGCCAGGGACTCGCAAAGGGGGAGCAGTACTTC. This chain connects TRBV11-1 to TRBJ2-7; perhaps TRBD2 as D (6 bases). V dropped 5 bases and J dropped 7 bases, with 18 bases sitting between them. CDR1 and CDR2 from the germline V gene are SGHAT and FQDESV (reference sequence). This CDR3 has 14 residues.

This clonotype was observed a handful of times. The rearrangement joins TRBV19 to TRBJ2-1; 8 bases fit TRBD1. The germline V gene has CDR1 LNHDA and CDR2 SQIVND (reference sequence). After removal of 5 bases from V and 1 base from J, the junction contained 4 bases not matched to a gene. The CDR3 has 15 residues. The CDR3 DNA sequence: TGTGCCAGTAGTTCAGGGACAGGTTCCTACAATGAGCAGTTCTTC. Amino acid sequence: CASSSGTGSYNEQFF.

This chain links TRBV6-1 with TRBJ1-4, with 7 bases identical to TRBD1. The CDR3 runs to 14 residues. V shed 5 bases, J shed 7 bases, and the junction held 7 bases outside the gene matches. Germline V CDR1 and CDR2: MNHNS, SASEGT. CDR3 amino acids: CASSSTGSAEKLFF. The CDR3 nucleotides read TGTGCCAGCAGTTCGACAGGGTCCGCTGAAAAACTGTTTTTT.

Only one count was recorded for this clonotype. The V call is TRBV5-6, the J call TRBJ1-5; tentative D call: TRBD1 (5 bases). CDR1 and CDR2 from the germline V gene are SGHDT and YYEEEE. The ends were cut back, 0 bases at V and 0 bases at J, with 13 bases in the middle. The CDR3 has 17 amino acids. CDR3 sequence: CASSLGTEGYSNQPQHF. The CDR3 region has the DNA TGTGCCAGCAGCTTGGGGACTGAGGGGTATAGCAATCAGCCCCAGCATTTT.

Here the CDR3 reads CASSSVAGEANEQFF. The CDR3 DNA follows: TGTGCCAGCAGTTCTGTAGCGGGAGAAGCCAATGAGCAGTTCTTC. The chain recombines TRBV6-4 with TRBJ2-1, with TRBD2 matching over 9 bases. There are 15 residues in the CDR3. CDR1 is MRHNA and CDR2 is SNTAGT in the germline V gene. With V trimmed by 5 bases and J by 6 bases, 8 bases remained unmatched.

This rearrangement joins TRBV7-3 to TRBJ2-3; 7 bases match TRBD1. This CDR3 contains 13 residues. From germline, CDR1 is SGHTA and CDR2 FQGTGA. Trimming cost V 4 bases and J 5 bases; bases outside gene matches: 3. CDR3 in amino acids: CASSWTGEDTQYF. CDR3 coding DNA: TGTGCCAGCAGCTGGACAGGCGAAGATACGCAGTATTTT.

The rearrangement joins TRBV27 to TRBJ1-6; 7 bases are a match to TRBD1. Germline CDR1 MNHEY, CDR2 SMNVEV (reference sequence). This CDR3 contains 16 residues. Trimming took 7 bases from V and 7 from J; bases not matched to a gene: 13. The CDR3 reads CASTPATGLLNSPLHF. The CDR3 DNA reads TGTGCCAGCACCCCAGCGACAGGGTTGCTGAATTCACCCCTCCACTTT.

By proportion, this clonotype is large. This chain connects TRBV29-1 to TRBJ1-4; 7 nucleotides agree with TRBD1. V lost 2 bases, J lost 8 bases, and 5 bases stayed unmatched. This CDR3 contains 13 residues. Germline CDR1 and CDR2: SQVTM and ANQGSEA. CDR3 DNA: TGCAGCGTTGAAAGGGACAGTGGCGAAAAACTGTTTTTT. Amino acids: CSVERDSGEKLFF.

This clonotype is a singleton in its sample. The chain carries TRBV18 and TRBJ1-1; D ambiguous. Trimming shortened V by 4 bases and J by 4 bases, and 19 bases separated the two germline ends. The CDR3 totals 16 residues. Germline assignment: CDR1 KGHSH and CDR2 LQKENI. This CDR3 is CASSLGRTPRVTEAFF. Written as DNA, the CDR3 is TGTGCCAGCTCACTCGGACGTACACCGAGGGTCACTGAAGCTTTCTTT.

Only a few counts were recorded for this clonotype. This chain links TRBV6-6 with TRBJ1-2; D uncertain. Germline V lookup: CDR1 MNHNY, CDR2 SVGAGI (reference sequence). The CDR3 loop spans 13 amino acids. The ends were cut back, 5 bases at V and 3 bases at J, with 10 bases in the middle. The CDR3 sequence: CASSRKADYGYTF. CDR3 nucleotide sequence: TGTGCCAGCAGTCGGAAAGCGGACTATGGCTACACCTTC.

This rearrangement joins TRBV5-6 to TRBJ2-4; tentatively, D is TRBD2 (6 bases). This CDR3 has 15 residues. In germline, CDR1 is SGHDT, CDR2 YYEEEE. Trimming took off 0 bases at V and 2 bases at J, with 9 bases between the two ends. For the CDR3, the DNA is TGTGCCAGCAGCTTGGCCGGGGGATCCAAAAACATTCAGTACTTC. It translates to CASSLAGGSKNIQYF.

This clonotype showed up just a few times. The chain recombines TRBV7-9 with TRBJ2-7; the match to TRBD1 covers 8 bases. V dropped 4 bases and J dropped 4; count of bases not matched to a gene: 0. Germline V CDR1 and CDR2: SEHNR, FQNEAQ (reference sequence). The CDR3 is made up of 12 amino acids. CDR3 sequence reads: CASSWTGYEQYF. The CDR3 DNA is TGTGCCAGCAGCTGGACAGGGTACGAGCAGTACTTC.

The chain recombines TRBV6-2 or TRBV6-3 with TRBJ2-1; 9 nucleotides line up with TRBD2. Germline V gene lookup returns CDR1 MNHEY and CDR2 SVGEGT. The CDR3 has 15 amino acids. V was clipped by 5 bases and J by 2 bases; unmatched bases: 4. CDR3 sequence: CASSALAGPYNEQFF. CDR3 coding DNA: TGTGCCAGCAGTGCTCTAGCGGGGCCCTACAATGAGCAGTTCTTC.

By share, this clonotype counts as large. This chain links TRBV29-1 with TRBJ2-3; 8 nucleotides line up with TRBD1. The CDR3 sequence is 14 residues long. Germline values: CDR1 SQVTM, CDR2 ANQGSEA. V shed 5 bases and J 0 bases; nucleotides not matched to a gene: 4. The CDR3 sequence is CSVRTGLSTDTQYF. In nucleotides, the CDR3 is TGCAGCGTTCGGACAGGGCTGAGCACAGATACGCAGTATTTT.

This clonotype is large by share. The CDR3 loop reads CASSLQGSTDTQYF. Here the CDR3 DNA reads TGTGCCAGCAGCTTACAGGGGAGCACAGATACGCAGTATTTT. J is TRBJ2-3 and V is TRBV7-2, with a tentative D call TRBD1 (6 bases). The CDR3 is made up of 14 amino acids. Germline CDR1 SGHTA, CDR2 FQGNSA. V was clipped by 2 bases and J by 0 bases, with 6 bases between them.

This clonotype has just a few counts. V usage is TRBV6-1 and J usage is TRBJ1-5; TRBD1 is a possible D gene (5 bases). The ends were cut back, 7 bases at V and 4 bases at J, with 11 bases in the middle. Germline lookup yields CDR1 MNHNS and CDR2 SASEGT. This CDR3 has 13 residues. CDR3 loop: CASMEGRNQPQHF. The CDR3, as DNA: TGTGCCAGCATGGAGGGGAGGAATCAGCCCCAGCATTTT.

This clonotype is termed hyperexpanded. The chain links TRBV29-1 to TRBJ2-5; no definite D call. V was trimmed by 3 bases and J by 4 bases, leaving 6 bases between them. The CDR3 is 11 amino acids. The germline V gene has CDR1 SQVTM and CDR2 ANQGSEA. The CDR3 sequence is CSVDHRETQYF. The CDR3 coding sequence is TGCAGCGTTGACCATAGAGAGACCCAGTACTTC.

The genes are TRBV12-3 or TRBV12-4 and TRBJ1-6; D possibly corresponds to TRBD1 (6 bases). The CDR3 contains 16 residues. V was pared by 5 bases and J by 7 bases, with 18 bases between. The CDR3 DNA is TGTGCCAGCAGTCCCCATGGGGGGGCAGGAAATTCACCCCTCCACTTT. Its protein product is CASSPHGGAGNSPLHF.

This clonotype is large by share. The rearrangement joins TRBV30 to TRBJ1-1; 7 positions agree with TRBD1. The trim removed 0 bases at V and 2 bases at J, leaving 6 bases unmatched. The CDR3 has 15 amino acids. From germline, CDR1 is GTSNPN and CDR2 SVGIG (reference sequence). Written as DNA, the CDR3 is TGTGCCTGGAGTGTAGTAGGAGGGGGCAACACTGAAGCTTTCTTT. This gives the protein CAWSVVGGGNTEAFF. Drawing the rest from reference TRBV30 and TRBJ1-1, the complete variable domain is SQTIHQWPATLVQPVGSPLSLECTVEGTSNPNLYWYRQAAGRGLQLLFYSVGIGQISSEVPQNLSASRPQDRQFILSSKKLLLSDSGFYLCAWSVVGGGNTEAFFGQGTRLTVV.

The chain links TRBV4-3 to TRBJ1-2; D is ambiguous. The CDR3 spans 13 residues. Germline V gene sequence: CDR1 LGHNA, CDR2 YSLEER. Deletions cut 3 bases from V and 5 bases from J, with 10 bases between. This CDR3 reads CASSQVLWYGYTF. The CDR3 nucleotides are TGCGCCAGCAGCCAGGTACTTTGGTATGGCTACACCTTC.

This clonotype is labeled as large. The chain combines TRBV6-5 with TRBJ2-7; TRBD2 aligns across 7 bases. After removal of 4 bases from V and 4 bases from J, the junction contained 7 bases not matched to a gene. This CDR3 is 14 amino acids long. The germline CDR1 and CDR2 sequences are MNHEY and SVGAGI. The CDR3, as DNA: TGTGCCAGCAGTTCGGGCGGGAGTAAATACGAGCAGTACTTC. Amino acid sequence: CASSSGGSKYEQYF.